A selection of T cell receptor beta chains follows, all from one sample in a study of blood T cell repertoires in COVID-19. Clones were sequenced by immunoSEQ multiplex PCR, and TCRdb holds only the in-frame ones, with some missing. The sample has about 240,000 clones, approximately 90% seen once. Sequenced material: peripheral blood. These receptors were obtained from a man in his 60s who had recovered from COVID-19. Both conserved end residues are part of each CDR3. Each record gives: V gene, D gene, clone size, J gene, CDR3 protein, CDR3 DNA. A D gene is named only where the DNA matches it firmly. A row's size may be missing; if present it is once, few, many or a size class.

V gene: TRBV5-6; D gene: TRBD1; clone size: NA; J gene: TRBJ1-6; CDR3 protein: CASSSGTGRYNSPLHF; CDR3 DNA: TGTGCCAGCAGCTCCGGGACAGGGCGCTATAATTCACCCCTCCACTTT
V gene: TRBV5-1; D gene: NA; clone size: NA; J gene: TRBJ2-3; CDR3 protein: CASSINRGTDTQYF; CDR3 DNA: TGCGCCAGCAGCATCAACCGGGGCACAGATACGCAGTATTTT
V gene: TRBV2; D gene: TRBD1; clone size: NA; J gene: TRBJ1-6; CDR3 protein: CASSGTGASSYNSPLHF; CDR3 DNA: TGTGCCAGCAGCGGAACAGGGGCAAGCTCCTATAATTCACCCCTCCACTTT
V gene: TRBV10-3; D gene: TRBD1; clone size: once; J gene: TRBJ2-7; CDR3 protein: CAISADRGPSEQYF; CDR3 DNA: TGTGCCATCAGTGCGGACAGGGGGCCCTCCGAGCAGTACTTC
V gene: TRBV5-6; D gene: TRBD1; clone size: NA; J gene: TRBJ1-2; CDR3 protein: CASSYPGQGNYGYTF; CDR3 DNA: TGTGCCAGCAGCTATCCAGGACAGGGAAACTATGGCTACACCTTC
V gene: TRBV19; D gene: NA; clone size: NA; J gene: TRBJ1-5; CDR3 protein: CASSIAGVSWGNQPQHF; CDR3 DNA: TGTGCCAGTAGTATAGCGGGGGTTTCCTGGGGCAATCAGCCCCAGCATTTT
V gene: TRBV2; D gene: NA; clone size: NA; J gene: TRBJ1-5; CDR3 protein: CASSVGAGVRQPQHF; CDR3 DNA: TGTGCCAGCAGTGTCGGGGCAGGGGTTAGGCAGCCCCAGCATTTT
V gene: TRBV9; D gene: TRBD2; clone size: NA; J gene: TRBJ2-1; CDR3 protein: CASSPHKTSGLYNEQFF; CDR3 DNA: TGTGCCAGCAGCCCGCACAAGACTAGCGGCCTCTACAATGAGCAGTTCTTC
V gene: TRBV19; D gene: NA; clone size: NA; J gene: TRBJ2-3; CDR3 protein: CASSPRNRGTDTQYF; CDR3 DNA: TGTGCCAGTAGTCCTAGGAATCGGGGCACAGATACGCAGTATTTT
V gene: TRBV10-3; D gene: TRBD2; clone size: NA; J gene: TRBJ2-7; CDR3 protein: CAISAGTSGRYEQYF; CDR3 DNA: TGTGCCATCAGTGCCGGGACTAGCGGGCGCTACGAGCAGTACTTC
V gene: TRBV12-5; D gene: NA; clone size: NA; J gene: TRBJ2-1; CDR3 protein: CASGQGGLANEQFF; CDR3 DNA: TGTGCTAGTGGTCAGGGGGGATTAGCCAATGAGCAGTTCTTC
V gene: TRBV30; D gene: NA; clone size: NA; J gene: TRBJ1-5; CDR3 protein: CAWRGREDQPQHF; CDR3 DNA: TGTGCCTGGAGAGGCCGGGAGGATCAGCCCCAGCATTTT
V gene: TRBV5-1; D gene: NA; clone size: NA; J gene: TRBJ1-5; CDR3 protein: CASSEQGLYNQPQHF; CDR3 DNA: TGCGCCAGCAGCGAGCAGGGCCTTTACAATCAGCCCCAGCATTTT
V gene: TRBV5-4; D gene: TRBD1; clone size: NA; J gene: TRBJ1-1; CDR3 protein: CASSPGQGRTEAFF; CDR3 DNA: TGTGCCAGCAGCCCGGGACAGGGACGGACTGAAGCTTTCTTT
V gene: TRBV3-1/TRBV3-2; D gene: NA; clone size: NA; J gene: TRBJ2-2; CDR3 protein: CASRLTGELFF; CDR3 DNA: TGTGCCAGCAGATTAACCGGGGAGCTGTTTTTT
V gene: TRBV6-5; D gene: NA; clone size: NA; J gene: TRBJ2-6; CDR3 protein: CASSWATGANVLTF; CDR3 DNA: TGTGCCAGCAGCTGGGCGACTGGGGCCAACGTCCTGACTTTC
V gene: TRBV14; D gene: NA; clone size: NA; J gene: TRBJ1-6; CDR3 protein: CASSQDRARSPLHF; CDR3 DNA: TGTGCCAGCAGCCAAGACAGGGCGCGATCACCCCTCCACTTT
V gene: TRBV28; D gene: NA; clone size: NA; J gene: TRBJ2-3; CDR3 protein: CASTSTYTQYF; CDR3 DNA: TGTGCCAGCACCTCCACTTATACGCAGTATTTT